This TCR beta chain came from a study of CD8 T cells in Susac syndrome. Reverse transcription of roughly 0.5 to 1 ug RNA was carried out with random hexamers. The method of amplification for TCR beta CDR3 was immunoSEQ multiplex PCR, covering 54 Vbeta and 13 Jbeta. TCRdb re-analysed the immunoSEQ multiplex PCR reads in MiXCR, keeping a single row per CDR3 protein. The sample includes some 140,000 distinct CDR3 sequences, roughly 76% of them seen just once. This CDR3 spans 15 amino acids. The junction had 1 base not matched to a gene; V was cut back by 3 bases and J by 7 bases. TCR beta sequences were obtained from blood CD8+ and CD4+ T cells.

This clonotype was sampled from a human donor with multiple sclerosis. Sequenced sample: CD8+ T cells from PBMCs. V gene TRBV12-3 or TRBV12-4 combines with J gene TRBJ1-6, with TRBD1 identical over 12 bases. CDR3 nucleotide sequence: TGTGCCAGCAGTTTGGGACAGGGGGCCAATTCACCCCTCCACTTT. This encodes CASSLGQGANSPLHF.